This note documents a single T cell receptor beta chain sequence. Its antigen is unidentified. The sample belongs to a study of CD8 T cells in ankylosing spondylitis. Study-wide findings and caveats: As reported, disease-linked clones showed significant enrichment in matched ankylosing spondylitis synovial fluid. Disease-linked clones displayed a CD8+ phenotype and appeared relatively rarely in peripheral blood. Past studies reported some motif variants in reactive arthritis synovial fluid and blood.

In germline, CDR1 is MNHNS, CDR2 SASEGT. The CDR3 sequence is 14 residues long. V lost 6 bases and J lost 5; bases outside the gene matches: 2. Each CDR3 protein is one row after TCRdb ran MiXCR on the 5' RACE reads. The sample contains 150,000 to 200,000 distinct CDR3 sequences, around 10% of which appear only once. V usage is TRBV6-1 and J usage is TRBJ1-4, with 11 nucleotides matching TRBD1. Sequencing used blood, either unsorted or a sorted T cell fraction (not recorded which). The clonotype was recovered from a male donor with ankylosing spondylitis or in good health (not recorded which). The CDR3 nucleotides are TGTGCCAGCAGGGACAGGGGGCCGAATGAAAAACTGTTTTTT. This encodes CASRDRGPNEKLFF.